This record looks at one TCR beta chain sequence and its context. Its antigen is currently not known. Base qualities are not recorded, but no much larger clone differs from it by a single base. The sample comes from a study of blood T cells in healthy people across ages (dated by TCRdb to about 2015). For the study in its entirety: Template switching captured roughly one uniquely barcoded TCR beta cDNA molecule per two T cells in model experiments. To avoid experimental bias, donors of different ages were distributed randomly across sequencing lanes. The study measured age-related changes in TCR beta repertoire diversity using deep sequencing normalized with unique cDNA molecular identifiers. For two donors (one aged 18 to 30 and one aged 80 or older), the study analyzed two additional independent replicas of 1 million unique cDNA reads from the same blood draw. Four age groups were formed from the donors: young (average approximately 15 years), middle-aged (approximately 40), aged (more than 55) and long-lived (82).

Libraries were made using 5' RACE. This sample was sequenced with an Illumina HiSeq 2500. A second PCR of roughly 6 to 11 cycles was run with a J-beta primer mix and a sample-barcoded 5' primer. A template-switch 5' adaptor carrying 12 random nucleotides introduced a unique molecular identifier onto each TCR beta cDNA molecule. Each sample yielded at least 3 million CDR3-containing paired-end reads. The Mint cDNA synthesis kit, primed by a TRBC-specific oligonucleotide, was used to synthesize first-strand cDNA from all RNA. All cDNA was treated with uracil-DNA glycosylase and then went through a first 18-cycle PCR with the universal primers M1SS and BC2_uni_R. Concerning the study's data processing: For normalization, 1 million high-quality reads were randomly selected from each sample, with every read carrying a distinct molecular identifier. Reads sharing molecular identifiers were discarded rather than binned into consensus sequences. CDR3 identification, clonotype clustering and error correction used MiTCR with a Q25 quality threshold and the strictest error-elimination algorithm. A nonparametric unseen species model with Euler transformation was used to estimate a lower bound on total TCR beta diversity. Using fastp at Q25 and MiXCR, TCRdb reprocessed the public reads and kept productive beta chains. CDR3 protein duplicates are merged, each entry listing the most common genes and DNA. These V and J calls rely on TCRdb rather than the paper's analysis. Recorded for this sample are some 1,500,000 distinct CDR3 sequences; 35% to 45% of them occurred a single time. The ten largest make up 4% of the sample.

Spanning cysteine to phenylalanine, the CDR3 consists of 14 amino acids. Just CDR3 DNA is preserved here, 42 bases in frame from base 1. V has 3 bases trimmed and J has 11 bases trimmed; junction bases matching no gene number 11. The germline V gene supplies CDR1 KGHSY and CDR2 FQNENV. What the authors observed across the whole study: Compared with the aged group, the long-lived group had more naive CD4+ T cells, fewer expanded clones and increased TCR diversity, suggesting age selection. As age increased, observed TCR beta diversity per million T cells dropped in a roughly linear way, and a significant reduction was already evident by age approximately 40. The percentage of naive T cells measured by flow cytometry correlated strongly with observed TCR beta diversity. Because donor CMV infection status was unknown, age-related changes in expanded clonotypes were potentially confounded. Estimates of total diversity based on one million sequenced T cells were considered lower bounds and underestimates. Because profiling used bulk unsorted PBMCs, naive and antigen-experienced compartments could not be compared conclusively.

Donors were 35 to 40 systemically healthy Caucasian individuals from Russia aged roughly 6 to 100 years. About 9.1 milliliters of peripheral blood were collected from each donor into EDTA-treated Vacutainer tubes. Ficoll-Paque density-gradient centrifugation was used to isolate PBMCs, with at least 7 million obtained per sample. Trizol reagent was used to extract total RNA from the PBMCs, yielding at least 5 micrograms per sample. Naive CD45RAhigh/CD27high T cell percentages were measured by flow cytometry on a PBMC aliquot from every donor. The sequence derives from a woman younger than 35 in good health. The chain joins TRBV16 to TRBJ2-5; the junction holds 8 bases that match TRBD2. The sequenced material came from blood. The bases are TGTGCCAGCAGCCAGCGGGAGGTCTACAATGAGCAGTACTTC. The resulting protein is CASSQREVYNEQYF.